Listed below are T cell receptor beta chains from one sample, sequenced in a study of vaccination effects on CD4 cells after COVID-19. Assay used: immunoSEQ multiplex PCR; TCRdb lists only in-frame clones, some missing. This sample has around 40,000 clones, with 65% to 70% found just once. These receptors' antigens are unknown. Source: CD4+ T cells from PBMCs cultured with a peptide pool, taken before COVID-19 vaccination. These TCRs come from a human donor who had a prior SARS-CoV-2 infection. CDR3s include the opening cysteine and the closing phenylalanine or tryptophan. Fields, in order: J gene, clone size, D gene, V gene, CDR3 protein, CDR3 DNA. D genes are given only for firm matches. Clone size is not always given. Where it is, it says once, few, many or a class for expanded clones.

TRBJ2-4,-,-,TRBV3-1/TRBV3-2,CASSPSRGLLASKNIQYF,TGTGCCAGCAGCCCGAGCCGGGGGCTCTTGGCTTCCAAAAACATTCAGTACTTC
TRBJ2-7,few,TRBD1,TRBV18,CASSPSSQGAYEQYF,TGTGCCAGCTCACCATCATCTCAGGGGGCTTACGAGCAGTACTTC
TRBJ2-7,-,-,TRBV7-9,CASSLAGAGDEQYF,TGTGCCAGCAGCTTAGCAGGGGCGGGCGACGAGCAGTACTTC
TRBJ1-5,-,-,TRBV11-2,CASSRGTQGQPQHF,TGTGCCAGCAGCCGGGGGACCCAGGGTCAGCCCCAGCATTTT
TRBJ1-2,-,-,TRBV5-1,CASSLAGNYGYTF,TGCGCCAGCAGCTTGGCCGGGAACTATGGCTACACCTTC
TRBJ2-3,-,TRBD2,TRBV11-3,CASGLLAGSSDTQYF,TGTGCCAGCGGTTTGCTAGCGGGTAGTTCCGATACGCAGTATTTT
TRBJ2-1,few,-,TRBV3-1/TRBV3-2,CASSPGHGRQFF,TGTGCCAGCAGCCCCGGTCATGGGAGGCAGTTCTTC
TRBJ1-5,-,-,TRBV2,CASRQTDQPQHF,TGTGCCAGCAGGCAAACGGATCAGCCCCAGCATTTT
TRBJ2-7,once,-,TRBV13,CASSLGLEKQYF,TGTGCCAGCAGCTTAGGCCTGGAAAAGCAGTACTTC
TRBJ2-7,-,-,TRBV30,CAWSVGGTYEQYF,TGTGCCTGGAGTGTAGGGGGAACCTACGAGCAGTACTTC
TRBJ2-5,once,TRBD2,TRBV19,CASSMSLDGLAGIKETQYF,TGTGCCAGTAGTATGAGCTTGGATGGACTAGCGGGTATAAAAGAGACCCAGTACTTC
TRBJ1-2,-,-,TRBV19,CASSHSGTQKSYGYTF,TGTGCCAGTAGTCACTCCGGGACACAAAAGAGCTATGGCTACACCTTC
TRBJ1-3,-,-,TRBV7-6,CASSLNLPSTGNTIYF,TGTGCCAGCAGCTTAAATTTACCTTCGACTGGAAACACCATATATTTT
TRBJ1-2,-,-,TRBV18,CASSPGAGLNGYTF,TGTGCCAGCTCACCGGGGGCAGGTCTGAATGGCTACACCTTC
TRBJ1-1,-,TRBD1,TRBV19,CASSRNRGNTEAFF,TGTGCCAGTAGTAGGAACAGGGGAAACACTGAAGCTTTCTTT
TRBJ1-1,few,-,TRBV5-1,CASSLPFRENTEAFF,TGCGCCAGCAGCTTGCCCTTTCGAGAGAACACTGAAGCTTTCTTT
TRBJ2-2,-,-,TRBV2,CASKQRTNTGELFF,TGTGCCAGCAAACAGCGGACGAACACCGGGGAGCTGTTTTTT
TRBJ2-7,-,TRBD2,TRBV5-5,CASSWGTSEYEQYF,TGTGCCAGCAGCTGGGGGACTAGCGAGTACGAGCAGTACTTC
TRBJ1-3,-,-,TRBV29-1,CSVAEGSGNTIYF,TGCAGCGTTGCTGAGGGCTCTGGAAACACCATATATTTT
TRBJ2-2,-,-,TRBV7-7,CASSHTRGQSNTGELFF,TGTGCTAGCAGCCACACCCGGGGGCAGTCGAACACCGGGGAGCTGTTTTTT
TRBJ1-5,-,-,TRBV7-8,CASSFADEGSWQPQHF,TGTGCCAGCAGCTTCGCCGACGAGGGATCGTGGCAGCCCCAGCATTTT
TRBJ1-6,few,-,TRBV4-2,CASSQAVRVSSPLHF,TGTGCCAGCAGCCAAGCGGTCAGGGTTAGTTCACCCCTCCACTTT
TRBJ1-2,-,TRBD1,TRBV30,CAWSAYRGFYGYTF,TGTGCCTGGAGTGCCTACAGGGGTTTCTATGGCTACACCTTC
TRBJ2-1,-,-,TRBV27,CASSLRRDSYNEQFF,TGTGCCAGCAGTTTAAGGCGGGACTCCTACAATGAGCAGTTCTTC
TRBJ2-7,-,-,TRBV7-2,CASSLRATYEQYF,TGTGCCAGCAGCTTAAGGGCCACCTACGAGCAGTACTTC
TRBJ2-5,-,TRBD1,TRBV18,CASSPLQGSRETQYF,TGTGCCAGCTCACCATTACAGGGGTCGAGGGAGACCCAGTACTTC
TRBJ2-7,few,-,TRBV6-2/TRBV6-3,CASSYSGAARAVYEQYF,TGTGCCAGCAGTTACTCAGGGGCCGCCCGAGCCGTTTACGAGCAGTACTTC
TRBJ2-1,-,TRBD2,TRBV5-1,CASSLMVAGEEEQFF,TGCGCCAGCAGCTTGATGGTAGCGGGAGAGGAGGAGCAGTTCTTC
TRBJ1-6,few,-,TRBV27,CASSLYPQGSGSPLHF,TGTGCCAGCAGTTTATACCCCCAGGGTTCGGGTTCACCCCTCCACTTT
TRBJ2-2,-,-,TRBV11-3,CASSNRGITGELFF,TGTGCCAGCAGCAACCGGGGGATCACCGGGGAGCTGTTTTTT
TRBJ1-5,-,-,TRBV5-6,CASSFMVAEISNQPQHF,TGTGCCAGCAGCTTTATGGTCGCAGAAATTAGCAATCAGCCCCAGCATTTT
TRBJ2-3,once,-,TRBV30,CAWSTGTDTQYF,TGTGCCTGGAGTACGGGGACAGATACGCAGTATTTT
TRBJ2-5,-,-,TRBV4-1,CASSQGDVQETQYF,TGCGCCAGCAGCCAAGGCGACGTCCAAGAGACCCAGTACTTC